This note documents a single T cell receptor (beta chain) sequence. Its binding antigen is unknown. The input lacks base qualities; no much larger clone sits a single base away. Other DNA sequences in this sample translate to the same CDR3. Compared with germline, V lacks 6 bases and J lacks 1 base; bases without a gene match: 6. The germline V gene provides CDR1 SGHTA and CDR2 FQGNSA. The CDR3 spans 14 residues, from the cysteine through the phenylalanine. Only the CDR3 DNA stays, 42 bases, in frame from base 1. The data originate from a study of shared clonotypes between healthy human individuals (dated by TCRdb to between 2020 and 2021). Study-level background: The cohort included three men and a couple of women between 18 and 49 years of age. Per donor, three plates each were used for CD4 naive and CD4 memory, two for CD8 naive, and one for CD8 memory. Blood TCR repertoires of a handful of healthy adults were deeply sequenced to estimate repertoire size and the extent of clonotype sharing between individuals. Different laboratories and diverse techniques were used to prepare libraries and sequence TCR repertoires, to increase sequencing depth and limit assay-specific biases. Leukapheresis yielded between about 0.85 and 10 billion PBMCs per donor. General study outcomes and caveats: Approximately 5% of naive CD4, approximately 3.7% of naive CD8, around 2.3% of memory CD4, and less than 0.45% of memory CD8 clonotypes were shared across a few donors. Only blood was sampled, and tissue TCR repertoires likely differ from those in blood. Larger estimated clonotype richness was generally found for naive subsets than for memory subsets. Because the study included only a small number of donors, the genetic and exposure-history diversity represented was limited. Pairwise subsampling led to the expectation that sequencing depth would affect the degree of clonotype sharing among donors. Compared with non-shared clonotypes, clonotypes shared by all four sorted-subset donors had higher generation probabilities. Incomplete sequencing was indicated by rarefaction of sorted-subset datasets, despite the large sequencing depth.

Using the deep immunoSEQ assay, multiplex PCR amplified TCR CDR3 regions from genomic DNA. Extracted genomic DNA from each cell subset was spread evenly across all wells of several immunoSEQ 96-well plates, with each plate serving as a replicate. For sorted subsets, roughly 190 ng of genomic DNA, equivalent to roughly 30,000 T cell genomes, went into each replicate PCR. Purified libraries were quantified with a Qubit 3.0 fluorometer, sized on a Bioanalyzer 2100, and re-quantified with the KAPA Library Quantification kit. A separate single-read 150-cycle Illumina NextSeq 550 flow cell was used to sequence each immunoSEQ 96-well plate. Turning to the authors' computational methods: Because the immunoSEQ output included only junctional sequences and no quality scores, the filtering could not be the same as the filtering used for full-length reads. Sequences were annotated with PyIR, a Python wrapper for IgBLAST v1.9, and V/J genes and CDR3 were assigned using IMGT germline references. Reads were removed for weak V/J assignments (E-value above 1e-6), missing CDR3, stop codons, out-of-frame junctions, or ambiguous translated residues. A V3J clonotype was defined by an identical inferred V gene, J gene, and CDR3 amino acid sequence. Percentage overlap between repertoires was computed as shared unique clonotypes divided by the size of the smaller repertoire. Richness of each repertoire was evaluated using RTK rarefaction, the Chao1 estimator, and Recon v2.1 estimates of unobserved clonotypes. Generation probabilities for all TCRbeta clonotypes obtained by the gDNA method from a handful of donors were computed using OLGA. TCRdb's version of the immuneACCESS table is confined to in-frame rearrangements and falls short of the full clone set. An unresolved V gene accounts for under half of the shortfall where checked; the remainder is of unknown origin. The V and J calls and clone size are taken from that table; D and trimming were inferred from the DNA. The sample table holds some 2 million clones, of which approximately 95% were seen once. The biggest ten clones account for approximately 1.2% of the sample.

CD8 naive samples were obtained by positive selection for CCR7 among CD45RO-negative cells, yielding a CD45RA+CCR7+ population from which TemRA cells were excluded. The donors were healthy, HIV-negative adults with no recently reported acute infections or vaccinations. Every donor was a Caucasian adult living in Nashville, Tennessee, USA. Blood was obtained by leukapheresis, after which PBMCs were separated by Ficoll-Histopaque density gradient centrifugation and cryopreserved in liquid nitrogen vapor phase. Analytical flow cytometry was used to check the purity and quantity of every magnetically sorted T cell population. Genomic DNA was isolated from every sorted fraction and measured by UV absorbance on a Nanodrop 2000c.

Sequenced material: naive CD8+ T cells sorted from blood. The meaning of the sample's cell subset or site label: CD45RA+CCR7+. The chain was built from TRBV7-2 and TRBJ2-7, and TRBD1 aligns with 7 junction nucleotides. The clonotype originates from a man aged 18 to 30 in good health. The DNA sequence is TGTGCCAGCAGTTTTAGGGACAGTTCCTACGAGCAGTACTTC. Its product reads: CASSFRDSSYEQYF.